The clone carrying this T cell receptor beta chain appeared a few times. Its antigen is currently unknown. The record originates from a study of response to subunit inactivated influenza vaccine. Whole-study findings and limits: After each seasonal influenza vaccination, few new T cells are recruited, the authors suggested.

One entry per CDR3 protein results from TCRdb running MiXCR on the RT-PCR reads. The sample carries about 520,000 distinct CDR3 sequences, approximately 7.3% recorded once. The sample consisted of PBMCs from blood, taken around 25 months after vaccination. This receptor was identified in a man aged 50 to 69 who received an inactivated influenza vaccine.

CDR3 residues: CASSSRPSDYGYTF. The CDR3, as DNA: TGTGCCAGCAGCTCCCGACCCTCGGACTATGGCTACACCTTC. The chain carries TRBV5-8 and TRBJ1-2; D gene unclear. V was clipped by 3 bases and J by 3 bases, with 12 bases between them. CDR3 length equals 14 residues. Germline CDR1 reads SGHTS; CDR2 reads YDEGEE.